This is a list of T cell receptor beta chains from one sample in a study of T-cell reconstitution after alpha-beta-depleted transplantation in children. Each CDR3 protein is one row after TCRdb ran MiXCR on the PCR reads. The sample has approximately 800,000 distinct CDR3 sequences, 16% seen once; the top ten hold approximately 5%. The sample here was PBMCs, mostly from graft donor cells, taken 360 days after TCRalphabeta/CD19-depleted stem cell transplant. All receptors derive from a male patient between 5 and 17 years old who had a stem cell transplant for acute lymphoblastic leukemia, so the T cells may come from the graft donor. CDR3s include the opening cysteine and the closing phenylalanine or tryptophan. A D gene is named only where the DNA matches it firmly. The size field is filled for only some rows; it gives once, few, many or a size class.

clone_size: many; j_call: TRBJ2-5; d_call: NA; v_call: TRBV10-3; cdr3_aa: CAMQRGDSGPQETQYF; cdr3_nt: TGTGCCATGCAACGAGGGGACAGCGGGCCCCAAGAGACCCAGTACTTC
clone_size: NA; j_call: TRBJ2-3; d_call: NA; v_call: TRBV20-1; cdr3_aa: CSAREVGISTDTQYF; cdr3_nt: TGCAGTGCTAGAGAGGTCGGGATAAGCACAGATACGCAGTATTTT
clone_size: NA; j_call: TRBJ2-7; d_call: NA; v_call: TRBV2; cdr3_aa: CASSEEGGIYEQYF; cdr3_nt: TGTGCCAGCAGTGAAGAGGGGGGTATCTACGAGCAGTACTTC
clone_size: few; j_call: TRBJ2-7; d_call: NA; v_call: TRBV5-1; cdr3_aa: CASSFGRTSIYEQYF; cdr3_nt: TGCGCCAGCAGCTTCGGAAGAACTAGCATCTACGAGCAGTACTTC
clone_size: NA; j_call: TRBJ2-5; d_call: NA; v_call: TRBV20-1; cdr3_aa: CSAEIPRTGTPRETQYF; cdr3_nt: TGCAGTGCCGAAATACCGAGGACGGGAACACCGAGGGAGACCCAGTACTTC
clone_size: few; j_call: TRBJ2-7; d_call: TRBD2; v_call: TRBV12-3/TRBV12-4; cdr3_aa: CASSSPGLALGEQYF; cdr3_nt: TGTGCCAGCAGTTCTCCGGGACTAGCTCTAGGGGAGCAGTACTTC
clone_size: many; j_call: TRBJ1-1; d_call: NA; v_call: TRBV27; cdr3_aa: CASSWYSGAVNTEAFF; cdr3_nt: TGTGCCAGCAGTTGGTATTCGGGAGCGGTCAACACTGAAGCTTTCTTT
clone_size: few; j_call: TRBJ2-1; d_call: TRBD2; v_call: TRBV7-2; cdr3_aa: CASSAGTSLDEQFF; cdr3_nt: TGTGCCAGCAGCGCGGGGACTAGCCTGGATGAGCAGTTCTTC
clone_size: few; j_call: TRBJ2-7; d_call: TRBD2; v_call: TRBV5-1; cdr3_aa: CASSGDSGRALGGPYEQYF; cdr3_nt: TGCGCCAGCAGCGGGGATAGCGGGAGAGCCCTAGGGGGGCCCTACGAGCAGTACTTC
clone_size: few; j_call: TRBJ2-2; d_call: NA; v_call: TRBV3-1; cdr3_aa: CASSATTYTGELFF; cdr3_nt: TGTGCCAGCAGTGCGACTACCTACACCGGGGAGCTGTTTTTT
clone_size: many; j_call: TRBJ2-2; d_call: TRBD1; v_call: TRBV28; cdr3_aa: CASSITGGSGELFF; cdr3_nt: TGTGCCAGCAGTATAACAGGGGGGAGCGGGGAGCTGTTTTTT
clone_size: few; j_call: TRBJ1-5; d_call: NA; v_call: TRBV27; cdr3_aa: CASSSGTNNQPQHF; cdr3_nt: TGTGCCAGCAGTTCCGGGACAAACAATCAGCCCCAGCATTTT
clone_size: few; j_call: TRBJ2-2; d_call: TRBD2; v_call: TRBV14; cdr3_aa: CADIKVRSGRTSTGELFF; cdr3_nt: TGTGCTGACATCAAAGTGCGTAGCGGGAGGACGAGCACCGGGGAGCTGTTTTTT
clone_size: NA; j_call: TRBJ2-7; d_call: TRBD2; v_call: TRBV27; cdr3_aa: CASSLILGLALSRHEQYF; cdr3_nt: TGTGCCAGCAGTTTAATTTTGGGACTAGCCCTTTCTCGACACGAGCAGTACTTC
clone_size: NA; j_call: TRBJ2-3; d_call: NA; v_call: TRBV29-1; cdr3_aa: CSVEGPFGHPRGPDTQYF; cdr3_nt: TGCAGCGTTGAAGGTCCATTTGGACATCCTAGGGGCCCAGATACGCAGTATTTT
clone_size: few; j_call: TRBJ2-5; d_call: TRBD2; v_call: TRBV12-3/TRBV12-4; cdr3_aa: CASSLGTSGSRQYF; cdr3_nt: TGTGCCAGCAGTTTAGGGACTAGCGGGAGCCGACAGTACTTC
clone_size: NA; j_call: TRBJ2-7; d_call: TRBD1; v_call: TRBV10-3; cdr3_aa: CATENRQGTDEQYF; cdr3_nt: TGTGCCACCGAAAACCGACAGGGTACCGACGAGCAGTACTTC
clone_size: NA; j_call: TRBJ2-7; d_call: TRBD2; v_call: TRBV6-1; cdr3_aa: CASSDPGLAGGEQYF; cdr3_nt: TGTGCCAGCAGTGATCCGGGACTAGCGGGAGGTGAGCAGTACTTC
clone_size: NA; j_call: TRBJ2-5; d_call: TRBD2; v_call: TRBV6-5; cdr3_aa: CASSSKGTSGTGETQYF; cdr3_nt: TGTGCCAGCAGTTCGAAGGGGACTAGCGGGACTGGGGAGACCCAGTACTTC
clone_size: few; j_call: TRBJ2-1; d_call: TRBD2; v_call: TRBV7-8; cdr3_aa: CATNRKGGGRQQIYNEQFF; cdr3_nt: TGTGCCACCAACCGAAAGGGGGGCGGGAGGCAACAAATATACAATGAGCAGTTCTTC